This T cell receptor beta chain came from a study of Ad26.COV2.S vaccination and SARS-CoV-2 variants. Across the study: A COV1001 Ad26.COV2.S trial-arm participant provided the sample. The study gave Ad26.COV2.S intramuscularly, once or twice 56 days apart.

Treatment indicated: 15 to 20 received Ad26.COV2.S at low or high dose, single or two shots; about 5 received placebo; per-sample allocation not given. Sampling was performed 63 days after the first vaccine or placebo injection. Measured with immunoSEQ multiplex PCR; TCRdb has only the in-frame clones, and not every one. The repertoire has fewer than 400,000 clones, approximately 89% of them found once; the top ten carry about 1.9%. The V gene's germline CDR1 is SGHAT and CDR2 FQNNGV. V lost 1 base to trimming and J lost 6 bases, with 13 bases between them. The CDR3 is made up of 15 amino acids. The TCR originated in a person aged 18-65 years who received the Ad26.COV2.S COVID-19 vaccine or a placebo. Source: peripheral blood, taken in a trial of Ad26.COV2.S vaccine versus placebo. The chain couples TRBV11-2 to TRBJ2-1; weak D call: TRBD1 (5 bases). The CDR3 DNA reads TGTGCCAGCAGCTTAGGAAGGGCCCAGGGCAATGAGCAGTTCTTC. It encodes CASSLGRAQGNEQFF.